The entry below describes one T cell receptor beta chain. Its recognized antigen is unknown. Base-call qualities are not available, and no considerably larger clone is one nucleotide away. The CDR3 numbers 13 residues from cysteine through phenylalanine. The only DNA kept is the CDR3, 39 bases in frame from the first base. V lost 6 bases and J lost 4 bases; the stretch between them is 11 bases long. According to the germline V gene, CDR1 reads MGHDK and CDR2 reads SYGVNS. These data belong to a study of control samples from healthy donors and cancer patients (dated by TCRdb to about 2020). The method behind the library was the immunoSEQ multiplex PCR assay. Held by TCRdb, this immuneACCESS table contains in-frame sequences only and omits some clones. Under half of the omission traces to an unresolved V gene where checked; the cause of the rest is unknown. This sample holds about 48,000 clones; over 90% were observed only once. The ten largest account for around a quarter of the sample.

This receptor chain uses TRBV25-1 and TRBJ2-3; TRBD1 might be the D gene, on 6 matching bases. Sequencing input: PBMCs. The TCR comes from a woman between 50 and 59 years old with head and neck cancer. The CDR3 region has the sequence CASRQGRADTQYF. The sequence in DNA is TGTGCCAGCAGACAGGGTCGGGCAGATACGCAGTATTTT.